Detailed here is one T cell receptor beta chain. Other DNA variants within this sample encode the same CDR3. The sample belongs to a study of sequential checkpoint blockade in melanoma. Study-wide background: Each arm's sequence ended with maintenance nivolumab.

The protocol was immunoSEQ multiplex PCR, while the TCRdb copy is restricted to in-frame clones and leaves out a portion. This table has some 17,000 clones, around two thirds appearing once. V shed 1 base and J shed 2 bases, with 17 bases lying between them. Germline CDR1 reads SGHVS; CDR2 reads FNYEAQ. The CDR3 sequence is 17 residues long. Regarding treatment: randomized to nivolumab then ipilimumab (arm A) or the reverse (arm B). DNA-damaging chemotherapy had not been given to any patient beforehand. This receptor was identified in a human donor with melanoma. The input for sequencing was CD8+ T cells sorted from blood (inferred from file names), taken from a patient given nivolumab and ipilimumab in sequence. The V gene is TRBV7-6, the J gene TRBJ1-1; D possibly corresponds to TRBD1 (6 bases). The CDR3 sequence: CASSLESRDRPNTEAFF. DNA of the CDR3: TGTGCCAGCAGCTTAGAATCAAGAGACAGGCCAAACACTGAAGCTTTCTTT. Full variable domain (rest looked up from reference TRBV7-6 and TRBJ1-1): GAGVSQSPRYKVTKRGQDVALRCDPISGHVSLYWYRQALGQGPEFLTYFNYEAQQDKSGLPNDRFSAERPEGSISTLTIQRTEQRDSAMYRCASSLESRDRPNTEAFFGQGTRLTVV.